What follows are 30 T cell receptor beta chains derived from one specimen sequenced in a study of cytomegalovirus exposure and HLA in healthy donors. Method: immunoSEQ multiplex PCR; TCRdb's copy keeps in-frame clones and lacks some. Of about 330,000 clones in the sample, about 85% were seen once. Material: PBMCs. Receptor source: a woman in her 30s in good health and CMV-seropositive.

This chain connects TRBV2 to TRBJ2-2, with TRBD2 matching 10 bases. Trimming removed 4 bases from V and 5 bases from J; junction bases left unmatched: 4. CDR1 is SNHLY and CDR2 is FYNNEI in the germline V gene. This CDR3 contains 15 residues. The CDR3: CASSGTSGETGELFF. CDR3 DNA: TGTGCCAGCAGTGGCACTAGCGGGGAGACCGGGGAGCTGTTTTTT.

The rearrangement uses TRBV5-1 and TRBJ2-7; 12 positions match TRBD2. There are 16 residues in the CDR3. The germline V gene has CDR1 SGHRS and CDR2 YFSETQ. V gave up 4 bases and J gave up 3 bases; unmatched junction bases: 8. CDR3: CASSGLAGSRNYEQYF. In DNA form, the CDR3 reads TGCGCCAGCAGCGGACTAGCGGGATCCCGTAACTACGAGCAGTACTTC.

This chain joins TRBV27 and TRBJ2-3, with D possibly being TRBD2 (5 bases). The CDR3 is 14 residues long. CDR1 is MNHEY, CDR2 SMNVEV, per germline (reference sequence). The germline V and J ends were trimmed by 6 bases and 6 bases, with 16 bases remaining between them. DNA of the CDR3: TGTGCCAGCAGCGAGCTGAGGGCAGAGGATACGCAGTATTTT. Protein sequence: CASSELRAEDTQYF.

The genes are TRBV5-6 and TRBJ1-5; 9 nucleotides align to TRBD1. This CDR3 contains 14 residues. Germline V gives CDR1 SGHDT, CDR2 YYEEEE. Losses at the gene ends were 4 bases for V and 7 bases for J; bases not matched to a gene: 6. CDR3 amino acids: CASSPGQGGQPQHF. For the CDR3, the DNA is TGTGCCAGCAGCCCGGGACAGGGCGGGCAGCCCCAGCATTTT.

This clone was seen just once. The genes are TRBV5-5 and TRBJ1-2; 8 nucleotides align to TRBD1. Germline-derived CDR1 and CDR2 are SGHKS and YYEKEE (reference sequence). V lost 0 bases to trimming and J lost 5 bases; unmatched junction nucleotides: 3. The CDR3 consists of 14 residues. CDR3 in amino acids: CASSLGQGSYGYTF. The CDR3 bases are TGTGCCAGCAGCTTGGGACAGGGGAGTTATGGCTACACCTTC.

This clone was recorded at least ten times. The chain employs TRBV7-8 and TRBJ2-5; no definite D call. The CDR3 runs to 16 residues. CDR1 SGHVS and CDR2 FQNEAQ come from the germline V gene. V was pared by 3 bases and J by 2 bases, with 16 bases between. The CDR3 bases are TGTGCCAGCAGCTTCATCGCTTCTCTGGTGCAAGAGACCCAGTACTTC. Translating it yields CASSFIASLVQETQYF. The whole variable domain, filled in from reference TRBV7-8 and TRBJ2-5, reads GAGVSQSPRYKVAKRGQDVALRCDPISGHVSLFWYQQALGQGPEFLTYFQNEAQLDKSGLPSDRFFAERPEGSVSTLKIQRTQQEDSAVYLCASSFIASLVQETQYFGPGTRLLVL.

This chain joins TRBV5-4 and TRBJ1-3; no definite D call. The CDR3 totals 13 residues. V dropped 4 bases and J dropped 3 bases, with 8 bases sitting between them. CDR1 and CDR2 from the germline V gene are SGHNT and YYREEE (reference sequence). CDR3 nucleotide sequence: TGTGCCAGCAGCAGGGATATTGGAAACACCATATATTTT. This sequence encodes CASSRDIGNTIYF.

V is TRBV4-1 and J is TRBJ2-2, with 12 positions matching TRBD1. Germline lookup yields CDR1 MGHRA and CDR2 YSYEKL. V was clipped by 3 bases and J by 7 bases; unmatched bases: 6. The CDR3 covers 16 residues. The CDR3 sequence is CASSQGTGGSRGELFF. CDR3 in DNA: TGCGCCAGCAGCCAGGGGACAGGGGGCAGTCGCGGGGAGCTGTTTTTT.

On this clone: Relative to the germline gene, one junction end is altered; a read error may explain this. The chain recombines TRBV4-2 with TRBJ2-3; TRBD2 aligns across 8 bases. The CDR3 consists of 17 residues. Germline-derived CDR1 and CDR2 are LGHNA and YNFKEQ. This chain's CDR3 is CAGSQVRAGAGSDTQYF. For the CDR3, the DNA is TGTGCCGGCAGCCAAGTAAGAGCGGGGGCGGGTTCAGATACGCAGTATTTT.

The chain combines TRBV6-6 with TRBJ1-2, with D maybe TRBD1 (5 bases). Trimming shortened V by 6 bases and J by 3 bases, and 14 bases separated the two germline ends. The CDR3 loop spans 14 amino acids. The germline V gene encodes CDR1 MNHNY and CDR2 SVGAGI (reference sequence). The DNA of the CDR3 is TGTGCCAGCAGGAGAGGAGGGGAGGACTATGGCTACACCTTC. Amino acid sequence: CASRRGGEDYGYTF.

The chain has TRBV11-2 and TRBJ1-5; possible D gene TRBD1, 5 bases. The CDR3 has 15 amino acids. Germline CDR1 and CDR2: SGHAT and FQNNGV. The germline V and J ends were trimmed by 1 base and 3 bases, with 10 bases remaining between them. The CDR3 here is CASSLGGTVNQPQHF. As DNA, the CDR3 is TGTGCCAGCAGCTTAGGGGGGACCGTCAATCAGCCCCAGCATTTT.

The genes are TRBV29-1 and TRBJ2-1, with TRBD2 identical over 8 bases. There are 15 residues in the CDR3. The germline V gene encodes CDR1 SQVTM and CDR2 ANQGSEA. The V and J ends lost 4 bases and 10 bases, in that order; junction bases with no gene match: 15. In DNA form, the CDR3 reads TGCAGCGTTGTTGTTTGGGCGGGAGGAGGGGACGAGCAGTTCTTC. Its protein product is CSVVVWAGGGDEQFF.

The V call is TRBV5-8, the J call TRBJ2-7; the match to TRBD2 covers 7 bases. CDR1 and CDR2 (germline): SGHTS, YDEGEE. Germline trimming cut 4 bases from V and 0 bases from J; bases unmatched to any gene: 1. This CDR3 spans 13 amino acids. CDR3 DNA sequence: TGTGCCAGCAGCCGACTAGCCTCCTACGAGCAGTACTTC. Encoded protein: CASSRLASYEQYF.

The chain joins TRBV18 to TRBJ2-3; D possibly corresponds to TRBD2 (6 bases). Between the trimmed V and J ends, which lost 3 bases and 0 bases, there was a span of 10 bases. The germline CDR1 and CDR2 sequences are KGHSH and LQKENI. CDR3 length equals 15 residues. The chain's CDR3 is CASSPSGRSTDTQYF. Here the CDR3 DNA reads TGTGCCAGCTCACCCTCAGGGAGGAGCACAGATACGCAGTATTTT.

The chain is built from TRBV7-6 and TRBJ2-5, with TRBD1 matching over 7 bases. Germline V gene data show CDR1 as SGHVS and CDR2 as FNYEAQ. This CDR3 comprises 13 residues. V shed 5 bases and J 5 bases; nucleotides not matched to a gene: 5. The CDR3 nucleotides are TGTGCCAGCAGCCCGGAACAGGGGGAGACCCAGTACTTC. Encoded protein: CASSPEQGETQYF.

The chain uses TRBV4-1 and TRBJ2-1; TRBD1 is a possible D gene (5 bases). The length of the CDR3 is 16 residues. The V and J ends lost 0 bases and 9 bases respectively, with 18 bases between them. Germline V gene lookup returns CDR1 MGHRA and CDR2 YSYEKL. The CDR3 DNA reads TGCGCCAGCAGCCAAGATTACAGGACGGGTACAGGTGAGCAGTTCTTC. Translating it yields CASSQDYRTGTGEQFF.

This sequence joins TRBV9 and TRBJ2-1; 8 nucleotides line up with TRBD2. Per germline, CDR1 SGDLS and CDR2 YYNGEE. CDR3 length: 15 amino acids. V dropped 0 bases and J dropped 5; count of bases not matched to a gene: 4. CDR3 loop: CASSVGSGEDNEQFF. DNA of the CDR3: TGTGCCAGCAGCGTAGGTAGCGGGGAAGACAATGAGCAGTTCTTC.

J is TRBJ2-2 and V is TRBV5-4, with unresolved D. The CDR3 loop spans 12 amino acids. The germline V gene has CDR1 SGHNT and CDR2 YYREEE (reference sequence). The ends were cut back, 4 bases at V and 6 bases at J, with 7 bases in the middle. CDR3 coding DNA: TGTGCCAGCAGCCGCGTTGCCGGGGAGCTGTTTTTT. Translating gives CASSRVAGELFF.

The chain employs TRBV11-2 and TRBJ2-7; the D is unclear. Germline-derived CDR1 and CDR2 are SGHAT and FQNNGV. The V gene lost 0 bases and the J gene lost 0 bases, with 9 bases spanning the gap. The CDR3 extends over 15 amino acids. DNA of the CDR3: TGTGCCAGCAGCTTAGAGACACAAATCTCCTACGAGCAGTACTTC. This gives the protein CASSLETQISYEQYF.

V usage is TRBV4-3 and J usage is TRBJ1-2; 10 bases align to TRBD1. This CDR3 is built from 16 residues. The germline V gene encodes CDR1 LGHNA and CDR2 YSLEER. The J segment lost 6 bases and the V segment lost 4 bases, leaving 11 bases of the junction unmatched. The CDR3 region has the DNA TGCGCCAGCAGCCCCACTGCCGGGACAGGGGACCATGGCTACACCTTC. Translation gives CASSPTAGTGDHGYTF.

In this sample, this clone turned up many times. The V gene is TRBV29-1, the J gene TRBJ1-4; unclear D gene. This CDR3 is built from 10 residues. Germline V gene data show CDR1 as SQVTM and CDR2 as ANQGSEA. V lost 5 bases to trimming and J lost 7 bases, with 5 bases between them. DNA for the CDR3: TGCAGCGTTTTCGGTGAAAAACTGTTTTTT. This encodes CSVFGEKLFF.

This chain joins TRBV6-6 and TRBJ2-2; tentative D call: TRBD1 (6 bases). This CDR3 region has 13 residues. V was trimmed by 8 bases and J by 3 bases, leaving 10 bases between them. CDR1 and CDR2 from the germline V gene are MNHNY and SVGAGI (reference sequence). The CDR3 region is CASDTGYTGELFF. In DNA, the CDR3 is TGTGCCAGCGATACAGGGTACACCGGGGAGCTGTTTTTT.

The chain employs TRBV2 and TRBJ2-2, with D perhaps matching TRBD1 or TRBD2 (5 bases each). The CDR3 sequence is 15 residues long. V lost 7 bases and J 0 bases, leaving 12 bases between the germline ends. CDR1 is SNHLY, CDR2 FYNNEI, per germline. The CDR3 protein is CASTTGTANTGELFF. The DNA for the CDR3 is TGTGCCAGCACCACCGGGACGGCGAACACCGGGGAGCTGTTTTTT.

This sequence joins TRBV7-3 and TRBJ1-1; 7 bases agree with TRBD1. The germline gives CDR1 SGHTA, CDR2 FQGTGA. V dropped 1 base and J dropped 7; count of bases not matched to a gene: 3. This CDR3 spans 13 amino acids. The CDR3 protein is CASSLRQGREAFF. Here the CDR3 DNA reads TGTGCCAGCAGCTTAAGACAGGGACGTGAAGCTTTCTTT.

The chain combines TRBV9 with TRBJ2-3; 7 bases are shared with TRBD2. The germline gives CDR1 SGDLS, CDR2 YYNGEE. The ends lost 0 bases at V and 0 bases at J; junction bases unmatched: 1. CDR3 size: 15 residues. CDR3 nucleotide sequence: TGTGCCAGCAGCGTAGACGGGAGGAGCACAGATACGCAGTATTTT. Amino acid sequence: CASSVDGRSTDTQYF.

V and J are TRBV6-5 and TRBJ2-1; D gene uncertain. The CDR3 covers 15 residues. The germline gives CDR1 MNHEY, CDR2 SVGAGI. V was trimmed by 2 bases and J by 0 bases, leaving 8 bases between them. The CDR3 reads CASSYGESSYNEQFF. CDR3 DNA: TGTGCCAGCAGTTACGGGGAAAGCTCCTACAATGAGCAGTTCTTC.

The V gene is TRBV7-9, the J gene TRBJ1-3; D is perhaps TRBD1 (5 bases). Per germline, CDR1 SEHNR and CDR2 FQNEAQ (reference sequence). Trimming stripped 5 bases from V and 1 base from J, with 24 bases between. The CDR3 is made up of 19 amino acids. CDR3 sequence reads: CASSPRIRAGTVSGNTIYF. The DNA for the CDR3 is TGTGCCAGCAGCCCCAGAATCCGCGCCGGGACCGTTTCTGGAAACACCATATATTTT.

V usage is TRBV27 and J usage is TRBJ2-5; D unclear. Trimming stripped 4 bases from V and 9 bases from J, with 12 bases between. From germline, CDR1 is MNHEY and CDR2 SMNVEV (reference sequence). CDR3 length equals 12 residues. This chain's CDR3 is CASSSWNRAQYF. Here the CDR3 DNA reads TGTGCCAGCAGTTCGTGGAATCGGGCCCAGTACTTC.

The chain recombines TRBV28 with TRBJ2-7; the match to TRBD2 covers 15 bases. The germline CDR1 and CDR2 sequences are MDHEN and SYDVKM. There are 20 residues in the CDR3. V lost 5 bases and J lost 0; bases outside the gene matches: 14. CDR3 DNA: TGTGCCAGCAGTAGATCCGGGGGACTAGCGGGAGGACCGAGCTCCTACGAGCAGTACTTC. Its protein product is CASSRSGGLAGGPSSYEQYF.

The chain has TRBV4-3 and TRBJ1-6, with TRBD1 matching 7 bases. V shed 1 base and J 7 bases; nucleotides not matched to a gene: 7. The CDR3 is 16 amino acids. CDR1 and CDR2 (germline): LGHNA, YSLEER. The DNA for the CDR3 is TGCGCCAGCAGCCAAGTTCCGGGGACAGCGAATTCACCCCTCCACTTT. Translated: CASSQVPGTANSPLHF.